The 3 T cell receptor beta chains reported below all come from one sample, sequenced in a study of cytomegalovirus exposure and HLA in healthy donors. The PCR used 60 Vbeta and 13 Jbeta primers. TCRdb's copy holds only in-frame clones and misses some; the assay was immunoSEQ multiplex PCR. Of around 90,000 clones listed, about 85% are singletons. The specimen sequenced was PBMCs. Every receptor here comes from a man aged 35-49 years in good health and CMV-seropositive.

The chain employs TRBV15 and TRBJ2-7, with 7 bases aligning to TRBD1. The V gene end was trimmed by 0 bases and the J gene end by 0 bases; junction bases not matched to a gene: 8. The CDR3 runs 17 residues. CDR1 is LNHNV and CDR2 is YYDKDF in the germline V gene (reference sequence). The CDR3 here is CATSRDPGQSNSYEQYF. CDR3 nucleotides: TGTGCCACCAGCAGAGATCCGGGACAGTCCAACTCCTACGAGCAGTACTTC.

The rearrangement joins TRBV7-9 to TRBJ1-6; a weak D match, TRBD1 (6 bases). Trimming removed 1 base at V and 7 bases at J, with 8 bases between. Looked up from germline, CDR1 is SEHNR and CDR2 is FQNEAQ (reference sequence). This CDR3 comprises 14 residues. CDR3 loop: CASSLGTVNSPLHF. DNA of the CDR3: TGTGCCAGCAGCTTAGGGACAGTGAATTCACCCCTCCACTTT.

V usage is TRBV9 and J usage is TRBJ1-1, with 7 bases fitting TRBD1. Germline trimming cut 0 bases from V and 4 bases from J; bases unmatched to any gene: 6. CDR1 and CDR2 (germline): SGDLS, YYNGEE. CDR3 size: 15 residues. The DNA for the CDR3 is TGTGCCAGCAGCGTAGAAGACAGGGCGTCCACTGAAGCTTTCTTT. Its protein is CASSVEDRASTEAFF.